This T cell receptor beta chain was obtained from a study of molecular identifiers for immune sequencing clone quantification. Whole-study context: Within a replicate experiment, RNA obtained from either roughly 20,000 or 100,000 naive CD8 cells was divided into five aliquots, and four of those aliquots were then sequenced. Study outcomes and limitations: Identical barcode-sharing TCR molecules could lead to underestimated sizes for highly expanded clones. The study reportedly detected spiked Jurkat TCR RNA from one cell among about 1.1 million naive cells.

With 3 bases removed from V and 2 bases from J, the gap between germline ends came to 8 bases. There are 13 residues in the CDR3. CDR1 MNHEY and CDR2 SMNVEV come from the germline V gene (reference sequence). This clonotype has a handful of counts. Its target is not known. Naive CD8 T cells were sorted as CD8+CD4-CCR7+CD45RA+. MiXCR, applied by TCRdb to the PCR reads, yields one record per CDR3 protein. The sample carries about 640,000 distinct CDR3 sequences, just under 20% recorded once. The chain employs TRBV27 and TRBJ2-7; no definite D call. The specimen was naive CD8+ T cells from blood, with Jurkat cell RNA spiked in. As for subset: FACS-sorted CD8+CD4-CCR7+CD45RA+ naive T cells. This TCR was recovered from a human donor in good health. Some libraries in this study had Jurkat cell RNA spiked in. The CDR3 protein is CASSFGDTYEQYF. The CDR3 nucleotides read TGTGCCAGCAGTTTTGGGGATACCTACGAGCAGTACTTC.